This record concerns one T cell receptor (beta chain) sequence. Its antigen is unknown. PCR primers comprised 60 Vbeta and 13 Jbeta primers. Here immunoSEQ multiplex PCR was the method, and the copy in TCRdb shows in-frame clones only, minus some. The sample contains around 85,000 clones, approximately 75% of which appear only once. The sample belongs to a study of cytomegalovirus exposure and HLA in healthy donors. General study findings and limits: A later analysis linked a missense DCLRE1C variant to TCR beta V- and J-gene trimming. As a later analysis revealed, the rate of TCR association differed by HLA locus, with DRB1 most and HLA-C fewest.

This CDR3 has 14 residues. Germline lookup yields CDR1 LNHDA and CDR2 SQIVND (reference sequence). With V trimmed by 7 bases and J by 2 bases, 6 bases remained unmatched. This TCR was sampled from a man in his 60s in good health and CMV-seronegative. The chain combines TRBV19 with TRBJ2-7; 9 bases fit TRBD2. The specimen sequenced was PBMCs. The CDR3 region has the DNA TGTGCCAGTACCCCCGGCGGGGGGGCCTACGAGCAGTACTTC. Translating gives CASTPGGGAYEQYF.